What follows is one T cell receptor (beta chain) and its context. CDR3 length: 16 amino acids. Germline values: CDR1 SGHRS, CDR2 YFSETQ. Trimming shortened V by 2 bases and J by 0 bases, and 9 bases separated the two germline ends. Amplification used 60 Vbeta primers and 13 Jbeta primers. The method was immunoSEQ multiplex PCR; TCRdb's version includes in-frame clones alone and lacks a portion of them. In the table there are about 140,000 clones, roughly 10% of which are singletons. This specimen comes from a study of cytomegalovirus exposure and HLA in healthy donors. The sample was PBMCs. The V and J genes are TRBV5-1 and TRBJ2-6, with D possibly TRBD1 on 5 matching bases. This receptor was identified in a man aged 50 to 60 in good health and CMV-seronegative. CDR3 sequence reads: CASSLDSDSGANVLTF. For the CDR3, the DNA is TGCGCCAGCAGCTTAGACAGTGACTCTGGGGCCAACGTCCTGACTTTC. Full variable domain (remainder filled in from reference TRBV5-1 and TRBJ2-6): KAGVTQTPRYLIKTRGQQVTLSCSPISGHRSVSWYQQTPGQGLQFLFEYFSETQRNKGNFPGRFSGRQFSNSRSEMNVSTLELGDSALYLCASSLDSDSGANVLTFGAGSRLTVL.